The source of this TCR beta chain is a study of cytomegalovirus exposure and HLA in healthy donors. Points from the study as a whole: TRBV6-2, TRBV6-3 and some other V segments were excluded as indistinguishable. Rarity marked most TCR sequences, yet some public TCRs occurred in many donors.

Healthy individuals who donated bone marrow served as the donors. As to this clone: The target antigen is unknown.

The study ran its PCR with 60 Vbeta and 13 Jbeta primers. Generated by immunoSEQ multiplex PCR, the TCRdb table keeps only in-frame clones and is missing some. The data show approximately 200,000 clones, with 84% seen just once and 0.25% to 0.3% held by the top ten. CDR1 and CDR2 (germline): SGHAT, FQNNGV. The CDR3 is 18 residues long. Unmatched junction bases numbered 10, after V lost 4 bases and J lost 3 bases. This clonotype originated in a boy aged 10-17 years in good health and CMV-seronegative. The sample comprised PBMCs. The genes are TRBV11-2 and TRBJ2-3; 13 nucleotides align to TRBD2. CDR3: CASSSGLAGSSFTDTQYF. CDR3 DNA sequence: TGTGCCAGCAGCTCGGGACTAGCGGGAAGTAGTTTTACAGATACGCAGTATTTT.